The clone carrying this TCR beta chain was recorded only once. The CDR3 runs to 16 residues. Germline V lookup: CDR1 LGHNA, CDR2 YNFKEQ. The V segment lost 1 base and the J segment 5 bases; nucleotides outside the gene matches: 5. Assay used: immunoSEQ multiplex PCR; TCRdb lists only in-frame clones, some missing. Among under 850,000 clones listed, 70% to 90% were seen once. This sample is drawn from a study of shared T cell receptors in the human thymus. The sample was also linked to a second study, of human thymus T cells. That work contributes: Thymus pieces cut out during corrective heart surgery were the tissue that was used. The authors found apparently biased V and J gene usage in thymic and blood repertoires. Related reports documented highly overlapping thymic repertoires among unrelated individuals.

J is TRBJ2-1 and V is TRBV4-2; 10 bases agree with TRBD1. The TCR sequence derives from a boy in the first two years of life with a congenital heart defect. What was sequenced was thymocytes. CDR3 amino acids: CASSQVGTGVNNEQFF. CDR3 coding DNA: TGTGCCAGCAGCCAAGTGGGGACAGGGGTCAACAATGAGCAGTTCTTC.